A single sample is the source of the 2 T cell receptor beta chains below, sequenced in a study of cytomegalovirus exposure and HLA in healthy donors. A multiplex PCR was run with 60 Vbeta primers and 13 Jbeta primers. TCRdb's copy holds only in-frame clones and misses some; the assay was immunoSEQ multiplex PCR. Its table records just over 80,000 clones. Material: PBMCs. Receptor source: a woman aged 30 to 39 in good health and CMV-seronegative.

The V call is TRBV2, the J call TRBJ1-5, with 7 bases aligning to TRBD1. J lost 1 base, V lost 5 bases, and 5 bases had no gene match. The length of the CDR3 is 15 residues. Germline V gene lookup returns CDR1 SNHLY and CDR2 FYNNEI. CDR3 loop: CASSPDRASNQPQHF. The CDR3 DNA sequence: TGTGCCAGCAGTCCCGACAGGGCGAGCAATCAGCCCCAGCATTTT.

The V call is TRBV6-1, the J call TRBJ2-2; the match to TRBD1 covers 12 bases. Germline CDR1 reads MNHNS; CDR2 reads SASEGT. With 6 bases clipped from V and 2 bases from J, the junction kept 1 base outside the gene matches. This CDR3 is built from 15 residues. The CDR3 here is CASRGQGANTGELFF. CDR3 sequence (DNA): TGTGCCAGCAGGGGACAGGGGGCCAACACCGGGGAGCTGTTTTTT.